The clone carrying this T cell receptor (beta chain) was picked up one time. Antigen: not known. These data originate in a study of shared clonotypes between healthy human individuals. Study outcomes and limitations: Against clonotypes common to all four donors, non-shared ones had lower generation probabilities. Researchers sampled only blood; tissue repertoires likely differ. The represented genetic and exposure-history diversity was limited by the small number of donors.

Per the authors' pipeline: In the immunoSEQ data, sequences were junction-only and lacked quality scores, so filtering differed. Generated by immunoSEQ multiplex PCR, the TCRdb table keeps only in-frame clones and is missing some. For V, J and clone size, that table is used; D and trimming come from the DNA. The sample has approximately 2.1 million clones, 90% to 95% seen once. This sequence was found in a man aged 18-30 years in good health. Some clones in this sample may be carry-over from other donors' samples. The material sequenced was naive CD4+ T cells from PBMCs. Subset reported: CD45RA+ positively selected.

The CDR3 protein is CASSLWGLYEQYF. For the CDR3, the DNA is TGTGCCAGCAGTTTATGGGGGTTGTACGAGCAGTACTTC. V usage is TRBV28 and J usage is TRBJ2-7; the D is unclear. Trimming took off 0 bases at V and 4 bases at J, with 7 bases between the two ends. This CDR3 has 13 amino acids. Germline lookup yields CDR1 MDHEN and CDR2 SYDVKM. The entire variable domain, with the rest obtained from reference TRBV28 and TRBJ2-7, is as follows: DVKVTQSSRYLVKRTGEKVFLECVQDMDHENMFWYRQDPGLGLRLIYFSYDVKMKEKGDIPEGYSVSREKKERFSLILESASTNQTSMYLCASSLWGLYEQYFGPGTRLTVT.